The rows below give T cell receptor beta chains drawn from one sample of a study of T cell changes during pregnancy in multiple sclerosis. Only in-frame clones appear in the TCRdb table, and some are missing; sequencing was by immunoSEQ multiplex PCR. The sample consists of approximately 70,000 clones, 90% to 95% of them appearing once. The sequencing here drew on peripheral blood, taken in the third trimester of pregnancy. The source is a female donor in good health, enrolled as a control in a pregnancy study. CDR3s include the opening cysteine and the closing phenylalanine or tryptophan. A D gene is named only where the DNA matches it firmly. Not all rows give a size; the values are once, few, many and, for expanded clones, a class.

j_call: TRBJ2-7
clone_size: -
d_call: -
v_call: TRBV14
cdr3_nt: TGTGCCAGCAGCCTAGGACAGATCTCCTACGAGCAGTACTTC
cdr3_aa: CASSLGQISYEQYF

j_call: TRBJ2-1
clone_size: once
d_call: -
v_call: TRBV7-8
cdr3_nt: TGTGCCAGCAAGGGGCGCGGCTCCTACAATGAGCAGTTCTTC
cdr3_aa: CASKGRGSYNEQFF

j_call: TRBJ2-7
clone_size: once
d_call: -
v_call: TRBV5-6
cdr3_nt: TGTGCCAGCAGCTTCGGTAGCTCCTACGAGCAGTACTTC
cdr3_aa: CASSFGSSYEQYF

j_call: TRBJ2-1
clone_size: -
d_call: TRBD2
v_call: TRBV5-1
cdr3_nt: TGCGCCAGCAGCTTGGGACCGGGACTAGCCTACAATGAGCAGTTCTTC
cdr3_aa: CASSLGPGLAYNEQFF

j_call: TRBJ1-2
clone_size: -
d_call: -
v_call: TRBV6-5
cdr3_nt: TGTGCCAGCAGCACCTCGGGGAGGGGTGGTGGCTACACCTTC
cdr3_aa: CASSTSGRGGGYTF

j_call: TRBJ2-7
clone_size: -
d_call: TRBD1
v_call: TRBV2
cdr3_nt: TGTGCCATCCGTGGACAGGGGGGCGAGCAGTACTTC
cdr3_aa: CAIRGQGGEQYF

j_call: TRBJ1-2
clone_size: -
d_call: TRBD1
v_call: TRBV19
cdr3_nt: TGTGCCAGTAGTATAGAGGGACAGACCCATGGCTACACCTTC
cdr3_aa: CASSIEGQTHGYTF

j_call: TRBJ1-3
clone_size: -
d_call: TRBD1
v_call: TRBV27
cdr3_nt: TGTGCCAGCAGTTCAGACAGGGGGCCTGGAAACACCATATATTTT
cdr3_aa: CASSSDRGPGNTIYF

j_call: TRBJ1-2
clone_size: -
d_call: TRBD1
v_call: TRBV15
cdr3_nt: TGTGCCACCAGCCGGACAGGGGCTGGTGGCTACACCTTC
cdr3_aa: CATSRTGAGGYTF

j_call: TRBJ1-5
clone_size: few
d_call: -
v_call: TRBV7-2
cdr3_nt: TGTGCCAGCAGCTTTACAGGGTATCAGCCCCAGCATTTT
cdr3_aa: CASSFTGYQPQHF

j_call: TRBJ2-7
clone_size: -
d_call: TRBD1
v_call: TRBV6-5
cdr3_nt: TGTGCCAGCAGTCGGGACAGGGCGCCCTCCTACGAGCAGTACTTC
cdr3_aa: CASSRDRAPSYEQYF

j_call: TRBJ1-2
clone_size: few
d_call: TRBD1
v_call: TRBV6-5
cdr3_nt: TGTGCCAGCGCAAGGGACAGCACTAACTATGGCTACACCTTC
cdr3_aa: CASARDSTNYGYTF

j_call: TRBJ2-3
clone_size: -
d_call: TRBD2
v_call: TRBV10-1
cdr3_nt: TGCGCCAGCAGTGATTCTAGCGGGAGAAGGGCAGATACGCAGTATTTT
cdr3_aa: CASSDSSGRRADTQYF

j_call: TRBJ1-5
clone_size: -
d_call: -
v_call: TRBV19
cdr3_nt: TGTGCCAGTAAGGTCGGGTCCAGGGCGGGCAATCAGCCCCAGCATTTT
cdr3_aa: CASKVGSRAGNQPQHF

j_call: TRBJ1-5
clone_size: -
d_call: -
v_call: TRBV28
cdr3_nt: TGTGCCAGCAGTTTTCAGGGAAGTGGCAATCAGCCCCAGCATTTT
cdr3_aa: CASSFQGSGNQPQHF

j_call: TRBJ2-7
clone_size: -
d_call: TRBD2
v_call: TRBV19
cdr3_nt: TGTGCCAGTAGTTTTACTAGCGGGGGGGCCTACGAGCAGTACTTC
cdr3_aa: CASSFTSGGAYEQYF

j_call: TRBJ2-5
clone_size: -
d_call: TRBD2
v_call: TRBV4-2
cdr3_nt: TGTGCCAGCAGCCGCCTAGGGACTAGCGGGGGGATTAGCGGGACCCAGTACTTC
cdr3_aa: CASSRLGTSGGISGTQYF

j_call: TRBJ1-2
clone_size: -
d_call: TRBD1
v_call: TRBV6-5
cdr3_nt: TGTGCCAGCAGTCCGGGACAGCTCTATGGCTACACCTTC
cdr3_aa: CASSPGQLYGYTF

j_call: TRBJ2-1
clone_size: -
d_call: TRBD2
v_call: TRBV15
cdr3_nt: TGTGCCACCAGCACCGGGACTAGCGCATACAATGAGCAGTTCTTC
cdr3_aa: CATSTGTSAYNEQFF

j_call: TRBJ2-7
clone_size: -
d_call: -
v_call: TRBV27
cdr3_nt: TGTGCCAGCAGTTTGAGCCCATCCTACGAGCAGTACTTC
cdr3_aa: CASSLSPSYEQYF

j_call: TRBJ2-1
clone_size: -
d_call: TRBD2
v_call: TRBV28
cdr3_nt: TGTGCCAGCAGTTTACGGAGGGAGGGGCAGTTCTTC
cdr3_aa: CASSLRREGQFF

j_call: TRBJ2-3
clone_size: -
d_call: TRBD2
v_call: TRBV7-2
cdr3_nt: TGTGCCAGCAGCTTAGTGGCGGGGGGGGGATTGGATACGCAGTATTTT
cdr3_aa: CASSLVAGGGLDTQYF

j_call: TRBJ2-1
clone_size: -
d_call: TRBD2
v_call: TRBV29-1
cdr3_nt: TGCAGCGTTGATCCCAGCGGGAGTAGCAATGAGCAGTTCTTC
cdr3_aa: CSVDPSGSSNEQFF

j_call: TRBJ2-1
clone_size: -
d_call: -
v_call: TRBV4-3
cdr3_nt: TGCGCCAGCAGCCAAGATTCATCGGGAGAGGATGAGCAGTTCTTC
cdr3_aa: CASSQDSSGEDEQFF

j_call: TRBJ2-1
clone_size: -
d_call: -
v_call: TRBV2
cdr3_nt: TGTGCCAGCAGATCCCAGGGAAGGTACAATGAGCAGTTCTTC
cdr3_aa: CASRSQGRYNEQFF

j_call: TRBJ2-5
clone_size: -
d_call: -
v_call: TRBV5-6
cdr3_nt: TGTGCCAGCAGCTTTACAGGACAAGAGACCCAGTACTTC
cdr3_aa: CASSFTGQETQYF

j_call: TRBJ2-7
clone_size: -
d_call: TRBD1
v_call: TRBV27
cdr3_nt: TGTGCCAGCAGTTTATCTTGGGACAGGGGGCACGAGCAGTACTTC
cdr3_aa: CASSLSWDRGHEQYF

j_call: TRBJ2-2
clone_size: -
d_call: TRBD2
v_call: TRBV11-2
cdr3_nt: TGTGCCAGCAGCCTTAGCGGGAGGGCCCACACCGGGGAGCTGTTTTTT
cdr3_aa: CASSLSGRAHTGELFF

j_call: TRBJ2-7
clone_size: few
d_call: -
v_call: TRBV5-1
cdr3_nt: TGCGCCAGCAGCTTCGGACATCTGGACTACTCCTACGAGCAGTACTTC
cdr3_aa: CASSFGHLDYSYEQYF

j_call: TRBJ1-2
clone_size: -
d_call: TRBD1
v_call: TRBV27
cdr3_nt: TGTGCCACCCAGACAGGGACAAAGGATGGCTACACCTTC
cdr3_aa: CATQTGTKDGYTF

j_call: TRBJ1-1
clone_size: -
d_call: -
v_call: TRBV7-9
cdr3_nt: TGTGCCAGCAGCCTAGGGGGGGGCTCTGAAGCTTTCTTT
cdr3_aa: CASSLGGGSEAFF

j_call: TRBJ2-2
clone_size: -
d_call: -
v_call: TRBV10-1
cdr3_nt: TGCGCCAGCCAAGGACAAGCCACCGGGGAGCTGTTTTTT
cdr3_aa: CASQGQATGELFF

j_call: TRBJ1-1
clone_size: few
d_call: -
v_call: TRBV30
cdr3_nt: TGTGCCTGGAGAACCCAGGGGCGGGCTGAAGCTTTCTTT
cdr3_aa: CAWRTQGRAEAFF

j_call: TRBJ1-6
clone_size: few
d_call: -
v_call: TRBV4-2
cdr3_nt: TGTGCCAGCAGCCAACCCCCGGTCTTATCTGTCGGGTCACCCCTCCACTTT
cdr3_aa: CASSQPPVLSVGSPLHF

j_call: TRBJ2-2
clone_size: -
d_call: TRBD2
v_call: TRBV19
cdr3_nt: TGTGCCAGTAGTATGAAGGGCGGGAGTGCAGGGGAGCTGTTTTTT
cdr3_aa: CASSMKGGSAGELFF

j_call: TRBJ1-2
clone_size: -
d_call: TRBD1
v_call: TRBV7-2
cdr3_nt: TGTGCCAGCAGCCCCCACGGGACAGGGGCGTACTATGGCTACACCTTC
cdr3_aa: CASSPHGTGAYYGYTF

j_call: TRBJ1-5
clone_size: -
d_call: -
v_call: TRBV7-6
cdr3_nt: TGTGCCAGCAGTCCCAATAGCAATCAGCCCCAGCATTTT
cdr3_aa: CASSPNSNQPQHF

j_call: TRBJ2-7
clone_size: -
d_call: -
v_call: TRBV28
cdr3_nt: TGTGCCAACCCCGGAGAGGGAACTGTCTCCTACGAGCAGTACTTC
cdr3_aa: CANPGEGTVSYEQYF

j_call: TRBJ2-3
clone_size: -
d_call: TRBD1
v_call: TRBV7-2
cdr3_nt: TGTGCCAGCAGCCGCGGGGGACAGGGGAGTGAAGATACGCAGTATTTT
cdr3_aa: CASSRGGQGSEDTQYF

j_call: TRBJ1-5
clone_size: -
d_call: -
v_call: TRBV19
cdr3_nt: TGTGCCAGTAGTTTGGTGGGCTATAGCAATCAGCCCCAGCATTTT
cdr3_aa: CASSLVGYSNQPQHF

j_call: TRBJ1-6
clone_size: once
d_call: TRBD1
v_call: TRBV23-1
cdr3_nt: TGCGCCAGCACTCCATCCGACAGGGAGGATGTTTCGGGGAAGTCACCCCTCCACTTT
cdr3_aa: CASTPSDREDVSGKSPLHF

j_call: TRBJ2-7
clone_size: -
d_call: -
v_call: TRBV6-6
cdr3_nt: TGTGCCAGCAGTTACAAGGGACAAGGCGAGCAGTACTTC
cdr3_aa: CASSYKGQGEQYF

j_call: TRBJ1-1
clone_size: -
d_call: -
v_call: TRBV27
cdr3_nt: TGTGCCAGCAGTCAACTAGGCGGCTCCACTGAAGCTTTCTTT
cdr3_aa: CASSQLGGSTEAFF

j_call: TRBJ2-3
clone_size: -
d_call: TRBD1
v_call: TRBV5-4
cdr3_nt: TGTGCCAGCACCCGGGACAGGGGCACAGATACGCAGTATTTT
cdr3_aa: CASTRDRGTDTQYF

j_call: TRBJ2-7
clone_size: few
d_call: -
v_call: TRBV6-6
cdr3_nt: TGTGCCAGCAGTTCGGACAACCGAGCCTACGAGCAGTACTTC
cdr3_aa: CASSSDNRAYEQYF

j_call: TRBJ2-3
clone_size: -
d_call: -
v_call: TRBV28
cdr3_nt: TGTGCCAACGGTGTAGGGGCGAAGGCGCAGTATTTT
cdr3_aa: CANGVGAKAQYF

j_call: TRBJ2-3
clone_size: -
d_call: -
v_call: TRBV27
cdr3_nt: TGTGCCAGCAGTTTCCACTTCACAGATACGCAGTATTTT
cdr3_aa: CASSFHFTDTQYF

j_call: TRBJ1-1
clone_size: -
d_call: -
v_call: TRBV19
cdr3_nt: TGTGCCAGTAGCCCTACCCCGGGGACTGAAGCTTTCTTT
cdr3_aa: CASSPTPGTEAFF

j_call: TRBJ1-6
clone_size: -
d_call: -
v_call: TRBV27
cdr3_nt: TGTGCCAGCAGTTTATCGGGGGGGTCACCCCTCCACTTT
cdr3_aa: CASSLSGGSPLHF

j_call: TRBJ1-4
clone_size: -
d_call: -
v_call: TRBV6-1
cdr3_nt: TGTGCCAGCGGGGGGTTTTTAGGGGACGAACTGTTTTTT
cdr3_aa: CASGGFLGDELFF

j_call: TRBJ1-1
clone_size: -
d_call: -
v_call: TRBV30
cdr3_nt: TGTGCCCGGTCTGGGGAGGGGACTGAAGCTTTCTTT
cdr3_aa: CARSGEGTEAFF

j_call: TRBJ2-3
clone_size: -
d_call: -
v_call: TRBV18
cdr3_nt: TGTGCCAGCTCACCGGCTGCCCAGGGAAGGGGAGGTCCAGATACGCAGTATTTT
cdr3_aa: CASSPAAQGRGGPDTQYF

j_call: TRBJ1-1
clone_size: -
d_call: -
v_call: TRBV4-3
cdr3_nt: TGCGCCAGCAGCCATTATCACAGAATGAACACTGAAGCTTTCTTT
cdr3_aa: CASSHYHRMNTEAFF